This is a list of T cell receptor beta chains from one sample in a study of T cell responses to AZD1222 COVID-19 vaccine. Sequencing used immunoSEQ multiplex PCR; TCRdb keeps in-frame clones, though not all of them. The data contain under 100,000 clones, about 90% of them singletons. The starting material was peripheral blood, obtained on day 0 of AZD1222 vaccination. These receptor sequences come from an adult in good health. Each CDR3 is given with its conserved first and last residue. D genes are given only for firm matches. Expanded clones are given a class, and other clones once, few, many or no size at all.

>-|TRBV3-1/TRBV3-2|TRBJ1-1|TRBD1
TGTGCCAGCAGCCAAAGGACAGGGGGCAAACTTAGCGAGAACACTGAAGCTTTCTTT
CASSQRTGGKLSENTEAFF
>-|TRBV15|TRBJ2-7|-
TGTGCCACCAGCAGAGCTCGCCGGGAGCCTTACGAGCAGTACTTC
CATSRARREPYEQYF
>-|TRBV4-2|TRBJ2-5|TRBD2
TGTGCCAGCAGCCAAGGAACGAGCGGGAGGGAAGAGACCCAGTACTTC
CASSQGTSGREETQYF
>many|TRBV19|TRBJ2-7|TRBD1
TGTGCCAGTAGCGGCCAGGGGGATATCTACGAGCAGTACTTC
CASSGQGDIYEQYF
>-|TRBV27|TRBJ2-7|-
TGTGCCAGCAGCTCTTACTACGAGCAGTACTTC
CASSSYYEQYF
>-|TRBV7-8|TRBJ2-2|TRBD2
TGTGCCAGCAGCTTAGTGGCTAGCGGGAGCTACACCGGGGAGCTGTTTTTT
CASSLVASGSYTGELFF
>-|TRBV5-1|TRBJ2-2|-
TGCGCCAGCAGCTCCCGTGGGCTGGGCGGGGAGCTGTTTTTT
CASSSRGLGGELFF
>few|TRBV7-9|TRBJ1-2|TRBD1
TGTGCCAGCAGCTACGACGCAGGGGGCTATGGCTACACCTTC
CASSYDAGGYGYTF
>-|TRBV9|TRBJ2-1|TRBD2
TGTGCCAGCAGCCCCGCGGGGGCGGGAGGGGGTTATGAGCAGTTCTTC
CASSPAGAGGGYEQFF
>-|TRBV6-5|TRBJ1-1|-
TGTGCCAGCACCCCCGAGAGGGGATATACTGAAGCTTTCTTT
CASTPERGYTEAFF
>-|TRBV5-1|TRBJ1-2|-
TGCGCCAGCGGGGACGGGATAAACTATGGCTACACCTTC
CASGDGINYGYTF
>-|TRBV5-4|TRBJ1-1|-
TGTGCCAGCAGCCCGGACATGAACACTGAAGCTTTCTTT
CASSPDMNTEAFF
>-|TRBV5-1|TRBJ2-3|TRBD2
TGCGCCAGCACCCCCGATAGCGGGGGCCGGGCAGATACGCAGTATTTT
CASTPDSGGRADTQYF
>-|TRBV28|TRBJ1-1|TRBD1
TGTGCCAGCAGTCCGCCCCAGGGGGGAAACACTGAAGCTTTCTTT
CASSPPQGGNTEAFF
>-|TRBV24-1|TRBJ2-5|TRBD2
TGTGCCATCAAGAGACTAGCGGGAGCGGAGGAGACCCAGTACTTC
CAIKRLAGAEETQYF
>once|TRBV19|TRBJ2-1|TRBD2
TGTGCCAGTAGTAGCCCCCCACTAGCGCCTAACAATGAGCAGTTCTTC
CASSSPPLAPNNEQFF
>-|TRBV20-1|TRBJ2-7|-
TGCAGTGCTAGTCGGTTTCTAGGGGGCTACGAGCAGTACTTC
CSASRFLGGYEQYF
>-|TRBV7-9|TRBJ2-5|TRBD2
TGTGCCAGCAGCCCCTCGACTAGCGGGATTCTGCAAGAGACCCAGTACTTC
CASSPSTSGILQETQYF
>-|TRBV4-2|TRBJ2-1|TRBD2
TGTGCCAGCAGCGCCCATCGGGGAGGGACCTACAATGAGCAGTTCTTC
CASSAHRGGTYNEQFF
>-|TRBV7-2|TRBJ1-5|TRBD1
TGTGCCAGCAGCTGGACAGGGGGCGAGGTTCAGCCCCAGCATTTT
CASSWTGGEVQPQHF
>-|TRBV5-4|TRBJ1-1|-
TGTGCCAGCACCTTGGGGCCGAACACTGAAGCTTTCTTT
CASTLGPNTEAFF
>-|TRBV5-6|TRBJ1-5|-
TGTGCCAGCAGCTTGGAGTTAGGGGGAGACCAGCCCCAGCATTTT
CASSLELGGDQPQHF
>-|TRBV4-1|TRBJ1-1|-
TGCGCCAGCAGGCTGCTTTTAGACTCCCGCCCTGAAGCTTTCTTT
CASRLLLDSRPEAFF
>-|TRBV7-9|TRBJ2-5|TRBD2
TGTGCCAGCAGCTTAGCGCTAGCGGGACGGGAGACCCAGTACTTC
CASSLALAGRETQYF
>-|TRBV6-6|TRBJ2-7|-
TGTGCCAGCAGTTACCGTCCGGTCGGGAGTTTCTACGAGCAGTACTTC
CASSYRPVGSFYEQYF
>-|TRBV3-1/TRBV3-2|TRBJ1-3|TRBD1
TGTGCCAGCAGCCAATCGGACAGGGGGCTTGGAAACACCATATATTTT
CASSQSDRGLGNTIYF
>-|TRBV19|TRBJ2-1|-
TGTGCCAGTAGTATAGTTTATTATGGGGACACCTACAATGAGCAGTTCTTC
CASSIVYYGDTYNEQFF
>-|TRBV14|TRBJ2-6|-
TGTGCCAGCAGACCCGGGGGCTCTGGGGCCAACGTCCTGACTTTC
CASRPGGSGANVLTF
>-|TRBV3-1/TRBV3-2|TRBJ2-3|-
TGTGCCAGCAGGCCAACTAGCAGCACAGATACGCAGTATTTT
CASRPTSSTDTQYF
>-|TRBV5-1|TRBJ2-7|-
TGCGCCAGCAGCTTGGAGGTTAGGGACTACGAGCAGTACTTC
CASSLEVRDYEQYF
>once|TRBV6-5|TRBJ2-7|TRBD2
TGTGCCAGCAGTTACCGAAGCGGGAGAGTGTACGAGCAGTACTTC
CASSYRSGRVYEQYF
>-|TRBV27|TRBJ1-5|TRBD1
TGTGCCAGCAAAGTGGGGACAGCTAATCAGCCCCAGCATTTT
CASKVGTANQPQHF
>few|TRBV27|TRBJ1-5|-
TGTGCCAGCAGCCCGGGGGGGGGAGGCAATCAGCCCCAGCATTTT
CASSPGGGGNQPQHF
>-|TRBV7-9|TRBJ2-7|TRBD2
TGTGCCAGCAGCCATAGCGGGAGGAACGAGCAGTACTTC
CASSHSGRNEQYF
>-|TRBV28|TRBJ2-7|TRBD2
TGTGCCAGCAGTCCTGGACTAGCGGGAGTTCGCCAGCAGTACTTC
CASSPGLAGVRQQYF
>-|TRBV10-3|TRBJ2-1|TRBD2
TGTGCCATCAGTGAGGCTAGCGGGAAGGGTGAGCAGTTCTTC
CAISEASGKGEQFF
>-|TRBV24-1|TRBJ1-1|-
TGTGCCACCAGTGATTTATCCGGATCCGAAGCTTTCTTT
CATSDLSGSEAFF
>-|TRBV6-6|TRBJ2-1|TRBD1
TGTGCCAGCAGTCACCAGGGGGTCTCTTACAATGAGCAGTTCTTC
CASSHQGVSYNEQFF
>-|TRBV6-1|TRBJ1-3|-
TGTGCCAGCAGTGAATTTCGGAGGGACATCGCTGGAAACACCATATATTTT
CASSEFRRDIAGNTIYF
>-|TRBV5-1|TRBJ2-1|TRBD1
TGCGCCAGCAGCCGGAGTGGGGACAGCTCCTACAATGAGCAGTTCTTC
CASSRSGDSSYNEQFF
>-|TRBV21-1|TRBJ2-7|-
TGTGCCAGCAACAGGGACTCCTACGAGCAGTACTTC
CASNRDSYEQYF
>-|TRBV14|TRBJ1-1|-
TGTGCCAGCAGCCTATCATTGGGGACTGAAGCTTTCTTT
CASSLSLGTEAFF
>-|TRBV5-1|TRBJ1-5|-
TGCGCCAGCAGCTGGGACGGAAACAATCAGCCCCAGCATTTT
CASSWDGNNQPQHF
>-|TRBV19|TRBJ2-2|-
TGTGCCAGTAGTCTGCGAGGAACTAACACCGGGGAGCTGTTTTTT
CASSLRGTNTGELFF
>few|TRBV4-1|TRBJ1-2|-
TGCGCCAGCAGCCGAAAACAAGACTTACCCCACTATGGCTACACCTTC
CASSRKQDLPHYGYTF